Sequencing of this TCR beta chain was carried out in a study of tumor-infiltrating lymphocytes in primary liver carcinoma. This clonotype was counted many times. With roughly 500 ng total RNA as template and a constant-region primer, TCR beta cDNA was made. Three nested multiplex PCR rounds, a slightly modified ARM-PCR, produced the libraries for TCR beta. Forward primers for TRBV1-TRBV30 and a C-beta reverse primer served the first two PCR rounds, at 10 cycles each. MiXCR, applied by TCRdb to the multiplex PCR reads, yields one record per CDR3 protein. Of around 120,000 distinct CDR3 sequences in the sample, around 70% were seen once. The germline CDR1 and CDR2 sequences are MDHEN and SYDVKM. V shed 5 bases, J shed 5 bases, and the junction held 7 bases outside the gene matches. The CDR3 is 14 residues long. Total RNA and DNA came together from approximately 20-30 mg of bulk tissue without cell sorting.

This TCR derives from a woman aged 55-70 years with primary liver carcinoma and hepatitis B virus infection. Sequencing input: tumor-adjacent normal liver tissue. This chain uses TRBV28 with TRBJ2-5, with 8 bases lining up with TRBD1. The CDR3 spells CASSTMTGVETQYF. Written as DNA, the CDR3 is TGTGCCAGCAGTACCATGACAGGGGTCGAGACCCAGTACTTC.